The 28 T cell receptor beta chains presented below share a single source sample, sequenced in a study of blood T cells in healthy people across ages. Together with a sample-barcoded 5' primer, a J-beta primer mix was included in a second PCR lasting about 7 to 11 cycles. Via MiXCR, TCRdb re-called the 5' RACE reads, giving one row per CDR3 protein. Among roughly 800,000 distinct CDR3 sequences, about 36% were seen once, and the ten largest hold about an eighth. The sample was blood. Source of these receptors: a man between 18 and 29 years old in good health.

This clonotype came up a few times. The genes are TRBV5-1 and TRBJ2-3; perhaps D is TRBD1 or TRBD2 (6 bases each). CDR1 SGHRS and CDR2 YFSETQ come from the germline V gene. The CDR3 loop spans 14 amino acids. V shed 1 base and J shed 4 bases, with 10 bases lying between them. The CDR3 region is CASSLRRGADTQYF. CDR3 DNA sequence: TGCGCCAGCAGCTTGAGGAGGGGGGCAGATACGCAGTATTTT.

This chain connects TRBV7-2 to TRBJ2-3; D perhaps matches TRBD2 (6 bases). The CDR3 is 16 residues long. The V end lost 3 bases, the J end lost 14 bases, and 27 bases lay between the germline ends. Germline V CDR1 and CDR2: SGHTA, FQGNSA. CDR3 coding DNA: TGTGCCAGCAGCTTCGCCCCGGGACTGGACACAGATATGCGGTATTTT. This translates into CASSFAPGLDTDMRYF.

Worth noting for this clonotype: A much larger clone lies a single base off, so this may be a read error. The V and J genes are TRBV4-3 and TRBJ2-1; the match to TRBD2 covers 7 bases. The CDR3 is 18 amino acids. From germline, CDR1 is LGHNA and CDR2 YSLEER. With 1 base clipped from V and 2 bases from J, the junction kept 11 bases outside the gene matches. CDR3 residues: CASSQVPCRDYPYNEQFF. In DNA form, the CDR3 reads TGCGCCAGCAGCCAAGTTCCCTGCCGGGACTACCCCTACAATGAGCAGTTCTTC.

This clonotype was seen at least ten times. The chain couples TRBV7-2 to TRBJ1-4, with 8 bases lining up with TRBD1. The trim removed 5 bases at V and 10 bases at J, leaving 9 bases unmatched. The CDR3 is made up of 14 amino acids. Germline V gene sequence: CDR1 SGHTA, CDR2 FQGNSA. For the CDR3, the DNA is TGTGCCAGCAGCCCCGACAGGGGTCTTGGAAAACTGTTTTTT. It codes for CASSPDRGLGKLFF.

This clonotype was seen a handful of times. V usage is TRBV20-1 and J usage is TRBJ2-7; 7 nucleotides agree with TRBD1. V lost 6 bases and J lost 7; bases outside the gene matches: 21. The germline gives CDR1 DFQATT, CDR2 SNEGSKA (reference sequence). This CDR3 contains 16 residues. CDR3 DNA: TGCAGTGCCAACATTTTTGGGACAGCGAGGAGCCATGAGCAGTACTTC. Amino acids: CSANIFGTARSHEQYF.

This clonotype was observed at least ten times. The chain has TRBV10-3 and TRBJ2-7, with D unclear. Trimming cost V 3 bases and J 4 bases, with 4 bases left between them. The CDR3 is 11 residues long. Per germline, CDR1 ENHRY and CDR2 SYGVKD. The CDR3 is CAISDEYEQYF. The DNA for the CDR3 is TGTGCCATCAGTGATGAATACGAGCAGTACTTC.

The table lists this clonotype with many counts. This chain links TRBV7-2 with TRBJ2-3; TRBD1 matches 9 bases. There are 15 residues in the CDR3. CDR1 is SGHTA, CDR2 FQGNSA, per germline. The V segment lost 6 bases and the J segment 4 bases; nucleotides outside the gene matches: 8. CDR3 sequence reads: CASSWDRATADTQYF. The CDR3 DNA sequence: TGTGCCAGCAGTTGGGACAGGGCCACAGCAGATACGCAGTATTTT.

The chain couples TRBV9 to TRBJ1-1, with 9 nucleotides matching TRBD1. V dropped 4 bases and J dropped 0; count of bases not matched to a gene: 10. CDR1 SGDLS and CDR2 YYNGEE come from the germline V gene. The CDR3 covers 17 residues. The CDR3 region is CASSRVPGQGLNTEAFF. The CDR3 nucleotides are TGTGCCAGCAGCAGAGTCCCGGGACAGGGTTTGAACACTGAAGCTTTCTTT. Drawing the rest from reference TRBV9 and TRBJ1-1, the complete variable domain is DSGVTQTPKHLITATGQRVTLRCSPRSGDLSVYWYQQSLDQGLQFLIQYYNGEERAKGNILERFSAQQFPDLHSELNLSSLELGDSALYFCASSRVPGQGLNTEAFFGQGTRLTVV.

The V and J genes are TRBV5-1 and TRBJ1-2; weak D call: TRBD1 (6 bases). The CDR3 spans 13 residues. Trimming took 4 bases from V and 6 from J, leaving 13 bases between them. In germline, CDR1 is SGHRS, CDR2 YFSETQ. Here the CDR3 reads CASSLQGVDGYTF. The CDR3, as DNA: TGCGCCAGCAGCCTACAGGGTGTGGATGGCTACACCTTC.

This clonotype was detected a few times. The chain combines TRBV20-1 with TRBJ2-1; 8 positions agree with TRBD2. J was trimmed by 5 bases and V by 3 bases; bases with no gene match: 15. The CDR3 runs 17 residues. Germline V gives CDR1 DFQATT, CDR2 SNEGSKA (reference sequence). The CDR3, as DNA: TGCAGTGCTAGCGGGAGCGGGGGCTCCCTGGACGACAATGAGCAGTTCTTC. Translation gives CSASGSGGSLDDNEQFF.

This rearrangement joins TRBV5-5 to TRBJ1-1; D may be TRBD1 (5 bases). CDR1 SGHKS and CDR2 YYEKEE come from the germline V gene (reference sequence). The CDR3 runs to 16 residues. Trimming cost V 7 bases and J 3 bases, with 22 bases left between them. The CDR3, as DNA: TGTGCCAGCGGGACCCCTCAGGGAATTGCCGACACTGAAGCTTTCTTT. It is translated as CASGTPQGIADTEAFF.

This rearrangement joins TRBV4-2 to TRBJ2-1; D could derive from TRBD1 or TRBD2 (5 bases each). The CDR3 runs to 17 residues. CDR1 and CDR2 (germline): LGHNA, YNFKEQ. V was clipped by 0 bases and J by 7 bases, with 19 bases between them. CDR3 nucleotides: TGTGCCAGCAGCCAAGATGAATCGGCGGGCTGGGGGAATGAGCAGTTCTTC. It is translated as CASSQDESAGWGNEQFF.

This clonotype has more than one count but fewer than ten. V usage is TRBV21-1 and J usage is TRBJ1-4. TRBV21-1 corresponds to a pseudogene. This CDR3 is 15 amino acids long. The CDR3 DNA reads TGTGCCAGCAGCAAGAAAAGGGAACCTAATGAAAAACTGTTTTTT. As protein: CASSKKREPNEKLFF.

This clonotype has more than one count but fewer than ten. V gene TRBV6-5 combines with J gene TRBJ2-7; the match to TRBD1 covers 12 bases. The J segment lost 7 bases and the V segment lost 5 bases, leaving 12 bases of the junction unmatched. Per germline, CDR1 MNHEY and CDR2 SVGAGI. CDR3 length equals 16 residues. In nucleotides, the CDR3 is TGTGCCAGCAGTCTCCCGGGACAGGGGGCTTTCAATGAGCAGTACTTC. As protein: CASSLPGQGAFNEQYF.

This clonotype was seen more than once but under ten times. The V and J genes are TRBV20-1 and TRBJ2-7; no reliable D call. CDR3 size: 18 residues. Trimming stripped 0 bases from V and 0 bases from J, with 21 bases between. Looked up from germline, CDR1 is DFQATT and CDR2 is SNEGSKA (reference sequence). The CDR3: CSARDLSNTLAFSYEQYF. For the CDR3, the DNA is TGCAGTGCTAGAGATTTATCTAACACCCTTGCCTTCTCCTACGAGCAGTACTTC.

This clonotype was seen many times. The CDR3 region has the DNA TGCAGTGCTGGACCGAATTCGGGACAGGGGCCAGATACGCAGTATTTT. This encodes CSAGPNSGQGPDTQYF. This sequence joins TRBV20-1 and TRBJ2-3; TRBD1 matches 10 bases. Trimming removed 5 bases from V and 4 bases from J; junction bases left unmatched: 12. This CDR3 is 16 amino acids long. Germline V lookup: CDR1 DFQATT, CDR2 SNEGSKA (reference sequence).

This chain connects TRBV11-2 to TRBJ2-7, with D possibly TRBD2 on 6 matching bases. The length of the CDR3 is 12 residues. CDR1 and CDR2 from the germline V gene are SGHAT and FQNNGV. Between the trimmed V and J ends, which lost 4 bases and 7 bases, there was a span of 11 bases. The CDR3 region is CASSWEDNEQYF. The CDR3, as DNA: TGTGCCAGCAGCTGGGAGGACAATGAGCAGTACTTC.

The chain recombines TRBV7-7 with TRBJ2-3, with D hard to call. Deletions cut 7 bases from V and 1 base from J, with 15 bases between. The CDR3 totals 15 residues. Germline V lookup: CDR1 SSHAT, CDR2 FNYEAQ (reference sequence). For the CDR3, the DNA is TGTGCCAGCAACCTGGGTAGCCTCCGCACAGATACGCAGTATTTT. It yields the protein CASNLGSLRTDTQYF.

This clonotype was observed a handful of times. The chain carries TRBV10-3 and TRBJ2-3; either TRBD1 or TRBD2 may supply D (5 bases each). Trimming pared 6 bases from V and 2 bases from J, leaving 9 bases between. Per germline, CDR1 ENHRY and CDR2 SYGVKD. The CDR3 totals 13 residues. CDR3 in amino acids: CAIRGDLTDTQYF. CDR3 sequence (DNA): TGTGCCATCAGGGGGGACCTCACAGATACGCAGTATTTT.

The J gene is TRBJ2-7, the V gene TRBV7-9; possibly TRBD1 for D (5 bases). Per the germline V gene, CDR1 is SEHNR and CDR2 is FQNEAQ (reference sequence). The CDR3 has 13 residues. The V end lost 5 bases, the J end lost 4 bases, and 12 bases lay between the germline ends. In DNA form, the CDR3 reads TGTGCCAGCAGCCCCCCTCAGGGATACGAGCAGTACTTC. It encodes CASSPPQGYEQYF.

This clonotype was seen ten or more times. In nucleotides, the CDR3 is TGTGCCAGCAGCCAAGACCCAGCGGGGCGCACAGATACGCAGTATTTT. Protein product: CASSQDPAGRTDTQYF. The rearrangement uses TRBV4-2 and TRBJ2-3; 7 positions agree with TRBD2. The J segment lost 1 base and the V segment lost 0 bases, leaving 4 bases of the junction unmatched. Germline V gene data show CDR1 as LGHNA and CDR2 as YNFKEQ. There are 16 residues in the CDR3.

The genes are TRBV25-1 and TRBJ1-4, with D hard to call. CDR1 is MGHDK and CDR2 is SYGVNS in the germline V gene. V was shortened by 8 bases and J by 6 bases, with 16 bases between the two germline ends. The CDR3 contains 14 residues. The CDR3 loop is CASAPEGRDEKLFF. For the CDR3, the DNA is TGTGCCAGCGCCCCGGAGGGAAGGGATGAAAAACTGTTTTTT.

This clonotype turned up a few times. This CDR3 reads CASTLGGQNTEAFF. The CDR3, as DNA: TGTGCCAGCACCTTAGGGGGACAGAACACTGAAGCTTTCTTT. The rearrangement joins TRBV3-1 to TRBJ1-1, with D perhaps TRBD1 (6 bases). The germline gives CDR1 LGHDT, CDR2 YNNKEL (reference sequence). Trimming stripped 7 bases from V and 1 base from J, with 13 bases between. The CDR3 is made up of 14 amino acids.

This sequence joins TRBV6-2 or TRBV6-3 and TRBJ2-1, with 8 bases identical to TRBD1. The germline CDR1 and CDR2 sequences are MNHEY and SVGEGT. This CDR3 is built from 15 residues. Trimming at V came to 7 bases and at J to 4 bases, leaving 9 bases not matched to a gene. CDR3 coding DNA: TGTGCCAGCATACGACAGGGGCGGCTTTACAATGAGCAGTTCTTC. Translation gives CASIRQGRLYNEQFF.

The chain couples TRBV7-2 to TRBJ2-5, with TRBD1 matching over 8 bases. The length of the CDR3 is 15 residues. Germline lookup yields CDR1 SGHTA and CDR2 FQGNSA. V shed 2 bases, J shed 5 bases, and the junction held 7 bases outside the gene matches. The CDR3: CASSLQGAREETQYF. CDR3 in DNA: TGTGCCAGCAGCTTACAGGGGGCACGGGAGGAGACCCAGTACTTC.

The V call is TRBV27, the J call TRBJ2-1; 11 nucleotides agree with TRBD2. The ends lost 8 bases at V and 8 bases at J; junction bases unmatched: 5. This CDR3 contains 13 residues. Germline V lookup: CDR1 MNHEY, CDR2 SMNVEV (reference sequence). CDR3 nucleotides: TGTGCCAGCCGTGTGACTAGCGGGGATGAGCAGTTCTTC. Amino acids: CASRVTSGDEQFF.

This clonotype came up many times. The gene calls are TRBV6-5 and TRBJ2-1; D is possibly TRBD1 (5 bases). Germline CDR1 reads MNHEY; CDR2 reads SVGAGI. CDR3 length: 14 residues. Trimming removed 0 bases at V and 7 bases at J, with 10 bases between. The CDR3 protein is CASSYSGAGNEQFF. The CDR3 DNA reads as TGTGCCAGCAGTTACTCAGGGGCTGGGAATGAGCAGTTCTTC.

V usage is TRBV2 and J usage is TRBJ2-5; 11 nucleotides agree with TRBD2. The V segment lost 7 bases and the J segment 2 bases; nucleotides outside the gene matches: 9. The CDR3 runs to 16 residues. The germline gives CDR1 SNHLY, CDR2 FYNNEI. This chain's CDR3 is CASMVGLAGGQETQYF. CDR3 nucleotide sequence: TGTGCCAGCATGGTGGGGCTAGCGGGGGGACAAGAGACCCAGTACTTC.